A single sample gave rise to the 21 T cell receptor beta chains below, sequenced in a study of OX40 agonist ivuxolimab in advanced cancers. Using immunoSEQ multiplex PCR, the repertoire was profiled, and TCRdb retains in-frame clones only, with some absent. This table has tens of thousands of clones, more than 80% appearing once. The source material was CD4+ or CD8+ T cells sorted from blood, sampled in a trial of the OX40 agonist ivuxolimab. The receptors were gathered from an adult with an advanced solid tumor such as melanoma, head and neck, liver or kidney cancer.

This chain connects TRBV6-1 to TRBJ1-5, with 8 bases aligning to TRBD1. The germline CDR1 and CDR2 sequences are MNHNS and SASEGT. V lost 9 bases to trimming and J lost 4 bases; unmatched junction nucleotides: 5. The CDR3 spans 13 residues. CDR3 sequence: CASSGGRNQPQHF. The CDR3 DNA reads as TGTGCCAGTTCAGGGGGCCGAAATCAGCCCCAGCATTTT.

The chain employs TRBV19 and TRBJ1-3; possible D gene TRBD1, 6 bases. The length of the CDR3 is 17 residues. V was trimmed by 7 bases and J by 0 bases, leaving 19 bases between them. Germline CDR1 and CDR2: LNHDA and SQIVND (reference sequence). The CDR3 DNA sequence: TGTGCCAGTATGAGCGTTGAGGGGGAGCCCTCTGGAAACACCATATATTTT. This sequence encodes CASMSVEGEPSGNTIYF. The complete variable domain, with remaining parts taken from reference TRBV19 and TRBJ1-3, reads DGGITQSPKYLFRKEGQNVTLSCEQNLNHDAMYWYRQDPGQGLRLIYYSQIVNDFQKGDIAEGYSVSREKKESFPLTVTSAQKNPTAFYLCASMSVEGEPSGNTIYFGEGSWLTVV.

This chain connects TRBV25-1 to TRBJ2-5, with TRBD2 as a possible D gene (6 bases). V lost 3 bases, J lost 4 bases, and 9 bases lay in between. Germline values: CDR1 MGHDK, CDR2 SYGVNS. The CDR3 extends over 13 amino acids. DNA of the CDR3: TGTGCCAGCAGTGACCCCGGGAGAGAGACCCAGTACTTC. Residues: CASSDPGRETQYF.

This clone turned up a few times. This chain links TRBV19 with TRBJ1-2; D remains unclear. The CDR3 runs 13 residues. Deletions cut 5 bases from V and 8 bases from J, with 15 bases between. Germline V gene lookup returns CDR1 LNHDA and CDR2 SQIVND (reference sequence). Here the CDR3 reads CASSERTLWGYTF. The CDR3 nucleotides read TGTGCCAGTAGTGAGAGGACCTTATGGGGCTACACCTTC.

This chain uses TRBV19 with TRBJ1-5, with 9 bases fitting TRBD1. Trimming at V came to 4 bases and at J to 0 bases, leaving 7 bases not matched to a gene. Germline assignment: CDR1 LNHDA and CDR2 SQIVND (reference sequence). The CDR3 extends over 17 amino acids. CDR3 loop: CASSNRGRGNSNQPQHF. CDR3 nucleotide sequence: TGTGCCAGTAGTAACAGGGGGCGAGGGAATAGCAATCAGCCCCAGCATTTT. Full variable domain (rest looked up from reference TRBV19 and TRBJ1-5): DGGITQSPKYLFRKEGQNVTLSCEQNLNHDAMYWYRQDPGQGLRLIYYSQIVNDFQKGDIAEGYSVSREKKESFPLTVTSAQKNPTAFYLCASSNRGRGNSNQPQHFGDGTRLSIL.

The table lists this clone with a count of one. This sequence joins TRBV7-9 and TRBJ2-7; 7 nucleotides line up with TRBD1. The CDR3 has 14 residues. CDR1 and CDR2 (germline): SEHNR, FQNEAQ (reference sequence). Trimming at V came to 8 bases and at J to 4 bases, leaving 11 bases not matched to a gene. The CDR3: CASLSQGPLYEQYF. The CDR3 DNA is TGTGCCAGCTTGTCACAGGGGCCGTTGTACGAGCAGTACTTC.

The chain recombines TRBV7-2 with TRBJ2-1; the match to TRBD2 covers 9 bases. V gave up 5 bases and J gave up 4 bases; unmatched junction bases: 3. The CDR3 is 14 residues long. CDR1 and CDR2 from the germline V gene are SGHTA and FQGNSA. In DNA, the CDR3 is TGTGCCAGCAGCACCGGACTAGCGTACAATGAGCAGTTCTTC. This sequence encodes CASSTGLAYNEQFF.

V usage is TRBV28 and J usage is TRBJ1-2; D is perhaps TRBD1 (5 bases). The CDR3 spans 14 residues. Germline-derived CDR1 and CDR2 are MDHEN and SYDVKM. Trimming stripped 2 bases from V and 5 bases from J, with 12 bases between. The CDR3 region has the DNA TGTGCCAGCAGTTTAGTTGGAGGGGAGTATGGCTACACCTTC. It translates to CASSLVGGEYGYTF.

V and J are TRBV11-2 and TRBJ2-2, with unresolved D. This CDR3 has 15 residues. The ends were cut back, 5 bases at V and 6 bases at J, with 16 bases in the middle. CDR1 and CDR2 (germline): SGHAT, FQNNGV. The CDR3 loop reads CASSPRRNLPGELFF. The CDR3 DNA reads TGTGCCAGCAGCCCCCGGCGGAATCTCCCCGGGGAGCTGTTTTTT.

This clone occurred a few times. The gene calls are TRBV11-3 and TRBJ1-2, with D uncertain. Looked up from germline, CDR1 is SGHNT and CDR2 is YENEEA. The V gene lost 6 bases and the J gene lost 7 bases, with 15 bases spanning the gap. The CDR3 is made up of 13 amino acids. CDR3 amino acids: CASRFTSGSGYTF. CDR3 nucleotide sequence: TGTGCCAGCAGATTCACGTCCGGGAGTGGCTACACCTTC.

The chain is built from TRBV6-6 and TRBJ2-1, with 8 bases lining up with TRBD1. CDR1 and CDR2 from the germline V gene are MNHNY and SVGAGI (reference sequence). V trimming: 5 bases; J trimming: 9 bases; junction bases outside the gene matches: 6. The CDR3 is 13 amino acids. The CDR3 coding sequence is TGTGCCAGCAGTCAACAGGGGGGTAGTGAGCAGTTCTTC. Translation gives CASSQQGGSEQFF.

V and J are TRBV29-1 and TRBJ2-7, with 7 bases fitting TRBD1. Germline CDR1 and CDR2: SQVTM and ANQGSEA. J gave up 4 bases and V 1 base, and 7 bases lay outside the gene matches. The CDR3 has 14 residues. The CDR3: CSVEGGQVPYEQYF. CDR3 nucleotides: TGCAGCGTTGAAGGCGGACAGGTCCCGTACGAGCAGTACTTC.

The chain joins TRBV7-2 to TRBJ2-3; D is undetermined. Trimming took off 0 bases at V and 7 bases at J, with 11 bases between the two ends. This CDR3 is built from 14 residues. Germline loops: CDR1 SGHTA, CDR2 FQGNSA. CDR3 coding DNA: TGTGCCAGCAGCTTAGCGCTTTTCGGGTATACGCAGTATTTT. Its translation: CASSLALFGYTQYF.

The V and J genes are TRBV7-9 and TRBJ1-1, with D unclear. The CDR3 consists of 13 residues. V gave up 7 bases and J gave up 1 base, with 10 bases separating them. Germline-derived CDR1 and CDR2 are SEHNR and FQNEAQ (reference sequence). CDR3 DNA sequence: TGTGCCAGCATCGCGACTGCGAACACTGAAGCTTTCTTT. Protein sequence: CASIATANTEAFF. Looking up the rest from reference TRBV7-9 and TRBJ1-1 gives the full variable domain: DTGVSQNPRHKITKRGQNVTFRCDPISEHNRLYWYRQTLGQGPEFLTYFQNEAQLEKSRLLSDRFSAERPKGSFSTLEIQRTEQGDSAMYLCASIATANTEAFFGQGTRLTVV.

V and J are TRBV7-9 and TRBJ2-5, with TRBD2 identical over 7 bases. Trimming cost V 6 bases and J 5 bases; bases outside gene matches: 6. CDR3 length: 13 residues. CDR1 SEHNR and CDR2 FQNEAQ come from the germline V gene (reference sequence). CDR3 coding DNA: TGTGCCAGCAGTTATCAGGGAGGGGAGACCCAGTACTTC. It translates to CASSYQGGETQYF.

The rearrangement uses TRBV19 and TRBJ2-6; D is possibly TRBD1 or TRBD2 (5 bases each). Germline lookup yields CDR1 LNHDA and CDR2 SQIVND (reference sequence). This CDR3 spans 15 amino acids. Trimming removed 6 bases at V and 4 bases at J, with 13 bases between. For the CDR3, the DNA is TGTGCCAGTAGAGGGGAGAACACCGGGGCCAACGTCCTGACTTTC. It encodes CASRGENTGANVLTF.

This clone was found a few times. The V gene is TRBV2, the J gene TRBJ1-1; maybe TRBD1 (6 bases). Looked up from germline, CDR1 is SNHLY and CDR2 is FYNNEI. The CDR3 contains 11 residues. The V end lost 4 bases, the J end lost 8 bases, and 8 bases lay between the germline ends. This CDR3 is CASSVTGEAFF. CDR3 nucleotide sequence: TGTGCCAGCAGTGTAACAGGGGAAGCTTTCTTT.

The chain uses TRBV11-2 and TRBJ1-1; D is uncertain. Trimming removed 3 bases from V and 0 bases from J, with 8 bases in between. The CDR3 loop spans 14 amino acids. Germline CDR1 and CDR2: SGHAT and FQNNGV. In DNA form, the CDR3 reads TGTGCCAGCAGCTTGGGCGGGATGAACACTGAAGCTTTCTTT. This gives the protein CASSLGGMNTEAFF.

This sequence joins TRBV10-3 and TRBJ2-3; the D gene could be TRBD1 or TRBD2 (5 bases each). With 2 bases removed from V and 7 bases from J, the gap between germline ends came to 13 bases. This CDR3 comprises 14 residues. Germline loops: CDR1 ENHRY, CDR2 SYGVKD. The CDR3 region has the DNA TGTGCCATCAGTGAGGGGACGAGGGGCTATACGCAGTATTTT. Translating it yields CAISEGTRGYTQYF.

The chain has TRBV10-3 and TRBJ2-7; 9 nucleotides match TRBD2. The CDR3 sequence is 13 residues long. CDR1 and CDR2 from the germline V gene are ENHRY and SYGVKD. V lost 11 bases to trimming and J lost 1 base; unmatched junction nucleotides: 6. The CDR3 sequence: CALRTSASYEQYF. The CDR3 coding sequence is TGTGCCCTCCGGACTAGCGCATCCTACGAGCAGTACTTC.

The V gene is TRBV29-1, the J gene TRBJ1-3; TRBD1 might be the D (6 bases). This CDR3 region has 13 residues. Germline lookup yields CDR1 SQVTM and CDR2 ANQGSEA. The V end lost 7 bases, the J end lost 2 bases, and 12 bases lay between the germline ends. CDR3 protein: CSAGGGAGNTIYF. CDR3 nucleotide sequence: TGCAGCGCGGGAGGGGGGGCTGGAAACACCATATATTTT.